The 4 T cell receptor beta chains below were found in one sample sequenced in a study of blood T cell repertoires in COVID-19. TCRdb keeps only in-frame clones here, not all; method: immunoSEQ multiplex PCR. Of around 250,000 clones in the sample, approximately 86% were seen once. The sample was peripheral blood. These receptors were collected from a woman in her 70s with active or convalescent COVID-19.

The genes are TRBV18 and TRBJ2-2; no definite D call. The CDR3 is made up of 16 amino acids. Per the germline V gene, CDR1 is KGHSH and CDR2 is LQKENI. V was cut by 3 bases and J by 4 bases, with 15 bases left in between. CDR3 in DNA: TGTGCCAGCTCACCTTCCGACACCCTTAGCACCGGGGAGCTGTTTTTT. The encoded protein is CASSPSDTLSTGELFF.

The chain has TRBV18 and TRBJ1-2, with 7 nucleotides matching TRBD1. In germline, CDR1 is KGHSH, CDR2 LQKENI. There are 15 residues in the CDR3. V gave up 5 bases and J gave up 3 bases; unmatched junction bases: 9. This CDR3 is CASSTTTGPYYGYTF. CDR3 in DNA: TGTGCCAGCTCAACGACGACAGGGCCCTACTATGGCTACACCTTC.

This clone was observed a handful of times. At one end the junction does not follow the germline gene, possibly because of a read error. This chain uses TRBV4-2 with TRBJ2-7, with TRBD2 as a possible D gene (7 bases). Germline CDR1 reads LGHNA; CDR2 reads YNFKEQ. The CDR3 runs to 15 residues. The CDR3 here is CASSQVRGGSSEQYF. CDR3 in DNA: TGTGCCAGCAGCCAAGTCAGGGGAGGGTCCTCCGAGCAGTACTTC.

DNA of the CDR3: TGCGCCAGCACCTGGGGGGACACCGGGGAGCTGTTTTTT. Translated: CASTWGDTGELFF. The J gene is TRBJ2-2, the V gene TRBV10-1; the D gene is possibly TRBD2 (6 bases). CDR1 and CDR2 (germline): WNHNN, SYGVQD (reference sequence). Trimming took 7 bases from V and 3 from J, leaving 9 bases between them. The CDR3 loop spans 13 amino acids.